The T cell receptor (beta chain) described here comes from a study of T cell changes during pregnancy in multiple sclerosis. CDR1 is SEHNR and CDR2 is FQNEAQ in the germline V gene (reference sequence). The CDR3 extends over 16 amino acids. V shed 1 base and J 5 bases; nucleotides not matched to a gene: 6. Measured with immunoSEQ multiplex PCR; TCRdb has only the in-frame clones, and not every one. The profile shows fewer than 65,000 clones, 92% of them singletons. This sample comprised CD4+ T cells from peripheral blood mononuclear cells, obtained after pregnancy. The chain is built from TRBV7-9 and TRBJ2-3; 10 bases are a match to TRBD1. The sequence was obtained from a female donor with multiple sclerosis, enrolled in a pregnancy study. CDR3 residues: CASSLGDRGRKDTQYF. The DNA for the CDR3 is TGTGCCAGCAGCTTAGGGGACAGGGGAAGGAAAGATACGCAGTATTTT.